The 8 T cell receptor beta chains presented below share a single source sample, sequenced in a study of cytomegalovirus exposure and HLA in healthy donors. Researchers ran the PCR with 60 Vbeta and 13 Jbeta primers. Method: immunoSEQ multiplex PCR; TCRdb's copy keeps in-frame clones and lacks some. Of 270,000 or so clones listed, roughly 91% are singletons. The sample was PBMCs. These receptor sequences come from a girl aged 2-10 years in good health and CMV-seronegative.

The CDR3 protein is CASSAGAIDTEKLFF. CDR3 DNA: TGTGCCAGCAGCGCTGGGGCCATAGATACTGAAAAACTGTTTTTT. V is TRBV9 and J is TRBJ1-4; D possibly corresponds to TRBD1 (5 bases). Germline lookup yields CDR1 SGDLS and CDR2 YYNGEE. The V and J ends lost 3 bases and 7 bases respectively, with 16 bases between them. There are 15 residues in the CDR3.

For this clone: One end of the junction does not line up with germline, which may come from a read error. This sequence joins TRBV18 and TRBJ2-7, with a possible D match to TRBD2 (6 bases). Germline lookup yields CDR1 KGHSH and CDR2 LQKENI. The CDR3 runs to 14 residues. Written as DNA, the CDR3 is TGTGTCAGCTCGACTCAGGAGGGCCCCTACGAGCAGTACTTC. This codes for CVSSTQEGPYEQYF.

This chain joins TRBV5-6 and TRBJ2-5; 12 bases agree with TRBD2. The J call could be wrong; TRBJ2-7 is a better fit for the DNA end. The CDR3 consists of 17 residues. CDR1 SGHDT and CDR2 YYEEEE come from the germline V gene. The CDR3 here is CASSLGLAGGSSYEQYF. CDR3 sequence (DNA): TGTGCCAGCAGCTTGGGGCTAGCGGGGGGGAGCTCCTACGAGCAGTACTTC.

This chain joins TRBV19 and TRBJ1-4, with TRBD1 matching over 11 bases. The trim removed 5 bases at V and 7 bases at J, leaving 9 bases unmatched. The CDR3 contains 16 residues. Germline CDR1 and CDR2: LNHDA and SQIVND (reference sequence). CDR3 in DNA: TGTGCCAGTAGTGTGGACAGGGGGCGGTTTAGTGAAAAACTGTTTTTT. It is translated as CASSVDRGRFSEKLFF.

This clone was counted between two and nine times. The V call is TRBV18, the J call TRBJ2-3, with D hard to call. CDR1 is KGHSH and CDR2 is LQKENI in the germline V gene. V lost 0 bases and J lost 4, with 5 bases in between. The CDR3 contains 13 residues. For the CDR3, the DNA is TGTGCCAGCTCACCACCGGCAGCAGATACGCAGTATTTT. As protein: CASSPPAADTQYF.

Concerning this clone: Its ends do not fully match the called genes, so a read error is possible. The genes are TRBV4-1 and TRBJ1-5; 9 nucleotides line up with TRBD1. The CDR3 runs to 15 residues. In germline, CDR1 is MGHRA, CDR2 YSYEKL. CDR3 nucleotide sequence: TGCGCCAGCAGCCACGGGGACAGGGATATTCAGCCCCACCATTTT. Its translation: CASSHGDRDIQPHHF.

In DNA, the CDR3 is TGTGCCAGCAGATCTGGTGTGGGCGGGGAGCAGTACTTC. Translated, it gives CASRSGVGGEQYF. V and J are TRBV27 and TRBJ2-7; D perhaps matches TRBD2 (5 bases). Per the germline V gene, CDR1 is MNHEY and CDR2 is SMNVEV (reference sequence). The CDR3 has 13 amino acids. V dropped 6 bases and J dropped 7 bases, with 16 bases sitting between them.

The chain links TRBV15 to TRBJ2-6, with 7 bases identical to TRBD1. CDR1 LNHNV and CDR2 YYDKDF come from the germline V gene (reference sequence). V shed 4 bases and J 9 bases; nucleotides not matched to a gene: 9. This CDR3 has 15 amino acids. The CDR3 is CATSKTRDSFNVLTF. The DNA for the CDR3 is TGTGCCACCAGCAAGACCCGGGACAGCTTCAACGTCCTGACTTTC.